Listed below are T cell receptor beta chains from one sample, sequenced in a study of blood T cell repertoires in COVID-19. The protocol was immunoSEQ multiplex PCR, while the TCRdb copy is restricted to in-frame clones and leaves out a portion. Of 160,000 or so clones listed, 65% to 90% are singletons. The specimen sequenced was peripheral blood. All receptors derive from a human donor in a cohort sampled during active COVID-19. CDR3s include the opening cysteine and the closing phenylalanine or tryptophan. The D gene is left open where the match is weak. Rows may omit the clone size; those that give it use once, few, many or a size class.

d_call j_call v_call clone_size cdr3_nt cdr3_aa
- TRBJ2-1 TRBV27 - TGTGCCAGCAGTTTGGAACAGGGCTATGAGCAGTTCTTC CASSLEQGYEQFF
TRBD2 TRBJ2-1 TRBV7-3 once TGTGCCAGCAGCTTAAGTCTAGGAACAGCGGGGGGGAGCTCCTACAATGAGCAGTTCTTC CASSLSLGTAGGSSYNEQFF
TRBD2 TRBJ2-3 TRBV24-1 - TGTGCCACCATGGCTAGCGGGAGGTCTACTGCAGATACGCAGTATTTT CATMASGRSTADTQYF
TRBD1 TRBJ2-7 TRBV18 - TGTGCCAGCTCCACTTGGCAGGGGGACTACGAGCAGTACTTC CASSTWQGDYEQYF
TRBD2 TRBJ2-1 TRBV7-9 - TGTGCCAGCAGCTCCCTTAGACTAGCGGACAATGAGCAGTTCTTC CASSSLRLADNEQFF
- TRBJ2-6 TRBV19 - TGTGCCAGTACCCGACAAACTTCGGCTGGGGCCAACGTCCTGACTTTC CASTRQTSAGANVLTF
TRBD1 TRBJ2-3 TRBV4-3 - TGCGCCAGCAGCCAAGATTCCGGGACAGGGAATACGCAGTATTTT CASSQDSGTGNTQYF
TRBD1 TRBJ2-3 TRBV6-5 - TGTGCCAGCAGCCGACAGGGGATCACAGATACGCAGTATTTT CASSRQGITDTQYF
TRBD1 TRBJ2-5 TRBV24-1 few TGTGCCACCAGTGACCCCGGACAGGGTGGAGAGACCCAGTACTTC CATSDPGQGGETQYF
- TRBJ2-7 TRBV12-3/TRBV12-4 - TGTGCCAGCACCAAACAGGGTTACGAGCAGTACTTC CASTKQGYEQYF
- TRBJ1-2 TRBV12-3/TRBV12-4 - TGTGCCAGCAGTTTAAGAGCTAACTATGGCTACACCTTC CASSLRANYGYTF
- TRBJ2-1 TRBV4-3 - TGCGCCAGCAGCCAACGGGGCGGGAAGCACAATGAGCAGTTCTTC CASSQRGGKHNEQFF
TRBD1 TRBJ1-1 TRBV3-1/TRBV3-2 - TGTGCCAGCAGCCAAGGCACAGGGGGGAACACTGAAGCTTTCTTT CASSQGTGGNTEAFF
TRBD1 TRBJ1-5 TRBV18 - TGTGCCAGCTCACCGGGACAGGGGAATCAGCCCCAGCATTTT CASSPGQGNQPQHF
- TRBJ2-6 TRBV4-3 - TGCGCCAGCAGCCAAGATGTGGCAGGGCCGGGGGCCAACGTCCTGACTTTC CASSQDVAGPGANVLTF
- TRBJ2-7 TRBV6-1 - TGTGCCAGCAGTGAAGCCGACGGAGCAGCCTCCTACGAGCAGTACTTC CASSEADGAASYEQYF
TRBD1 TRBJ1-2 TRBV6-5 - TGTGCCAGCAGCCCAAGTTACCGGGACAGCTATGGCTACACCTTC CASSPSYRDSYGYTF
TRBD1 TRBJ1-1 TRBV27 - TGTGCCAGCAGTTCCAAGGGGGCGTACACTGAAGCTTTCTTT CASSSKGAYTEAFF
TRBD1 TRBJ1-2 TRBV2 - TGTGCCAGCAGCACCACAGGGGTCAACTATGGCTACACCTTC CASSTTGVNYGYTF
- TRBJ2-7 TRBV7-9 - TGTGCCAGCAGCTTAGCGCTGTCAGGGATCTACGAGCAGTACTTC CASSLALSGIYEQYF
- TRBJ2-5 TRBV29-1 - TGCAGCGTTGGTTTACGGTTCCAAGAGACCCAGTACTTC CSVGLRFQETQYF
- TRBJ2-5 TRBV5-6 - TGTGCCAGCAGCACCCGGGAGACCCAGTACTTC CASSTRETQYF
TRBD1 TRBJ1-2 TRBV3-1/TRBV3-2 - TGTGCCAGCAGCCAACAGGGGGACTATGGCTACACCTTC CASSQQGDYGYTF